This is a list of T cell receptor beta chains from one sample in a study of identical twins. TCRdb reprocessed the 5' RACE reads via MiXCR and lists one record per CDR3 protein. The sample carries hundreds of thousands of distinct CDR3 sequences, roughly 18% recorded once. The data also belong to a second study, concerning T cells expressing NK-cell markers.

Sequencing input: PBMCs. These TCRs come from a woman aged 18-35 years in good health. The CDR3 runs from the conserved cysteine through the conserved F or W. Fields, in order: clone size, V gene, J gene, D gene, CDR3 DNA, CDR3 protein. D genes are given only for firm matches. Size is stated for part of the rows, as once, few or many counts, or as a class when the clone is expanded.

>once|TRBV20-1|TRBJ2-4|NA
TGCAGTGCTCCCAAGACAGGATGGGATAACATTCAGTACTTC
CSAPKTGWDNIQYF
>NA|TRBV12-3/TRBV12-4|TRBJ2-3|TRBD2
TGTGCCAGCAGTTTTAAGCGGGGGGCTATGACAGATACGCAGTATTTT
CASSFKRGAMTDTQYF
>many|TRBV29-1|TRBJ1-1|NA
TGCAGCGTTGCATTTACCGGGGCCACTGAAGCTTTCTTT
CSVAFTGATEAFF
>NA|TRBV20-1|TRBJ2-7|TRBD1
TGCAGTGCTACTAGACAGGGGAAGCACGAGCAGTACTTC
CSATRQGKHEQYF
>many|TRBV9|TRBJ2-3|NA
TGTGCCAGCAGCTTTGCGGGACAGATCACAGATACGCAGTATTTT
CASSFAGQITDTQYF
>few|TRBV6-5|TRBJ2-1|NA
TGTGCCAGCAGTTTCCGGGACCCCTTGGGAGGGGGTTCAAAAGTGCAGTTCTTC
CASSFRDPLGGGSKVQFF
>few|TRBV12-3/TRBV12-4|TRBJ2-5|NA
TGTGCCAGCAGTTCCGACGACAGAGGGGAGACCCAGTACTTC
CASSSDDRGETQYF
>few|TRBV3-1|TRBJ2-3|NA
TGTGCCAGCAGCGCCCTACAAGGGGATACGCAGTATTTT
CASSALQGDTQYF
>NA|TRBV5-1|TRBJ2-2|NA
TGCGCCAGCAGCCCGGGCCTAACGAACACCGGGGAGCTGTTTTTT
CASSPGLTNTGELFF
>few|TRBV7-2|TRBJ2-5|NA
TGTGCCAGCAGCTTAGAAGAGTTGGAGTACTTC
CASSLEELEYF
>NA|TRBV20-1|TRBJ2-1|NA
TGCAGTGCTAGACTAGCGAGATACAATGAGCAGTTCTTC
CSARLARYNEQFF
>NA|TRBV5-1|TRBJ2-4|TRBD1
TGCGCCAGCAGCCCGGGACAGGGAAACATTCAGTACTTC
CASSPGQGNIQYF
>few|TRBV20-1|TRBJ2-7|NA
TGCAGTGCTAGAGCACCGCAGGGAAAAATCCACGAGCAGTACTTC
CSARAPQGKIHEQYF
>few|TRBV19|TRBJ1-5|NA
TGTGCCAGTCGGGCGGGGAGCAATCAGCCCCAGCATTTT
CASRAGSNQPQHF
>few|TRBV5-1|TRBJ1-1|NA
TGCGCCAGCACACTCTCGGCCCACGGGGCCACTGAAGCTTTCTTT
CASTLSAHGATEAFF
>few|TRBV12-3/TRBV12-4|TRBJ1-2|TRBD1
TGTGCCAGCAGTGGGACCGCCGGGACAGGGTTCGACTATGGCTACACCTTC
CASSGTAGTGFDYGYTF
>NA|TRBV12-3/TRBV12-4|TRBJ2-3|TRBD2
TGTGCCAGCAGTTTAAGTTTGATACGGGGGGGAGATACGCAGTATTTT
CASSLSLIRGGDTQYF
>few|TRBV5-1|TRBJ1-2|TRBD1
TGCGCCAGCAGCACGGGACAGATTACTAACTATGGCTACACCTTC
CASSTGQITNYGYTF
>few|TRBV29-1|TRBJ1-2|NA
TGCAGCGAGAGTGGGAAGGGCGATGGTGGCTACACCTTC
CSESGKGDGGYTF
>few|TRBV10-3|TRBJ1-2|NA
TGTGCCATCAGTGGGGGTTTAGACAGCCCCAACTATGGCTACACCTTC
CAISGGLDSPNYGYTF
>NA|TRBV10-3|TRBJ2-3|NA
TGTGCCATCAGCCCTGCGAGCACAGATACGCAGTATTTT
CAISPASTDTQYF
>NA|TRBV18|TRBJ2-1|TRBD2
TGTGCCAGCTCACCTAGGACTAGCGGGGATGAGCAGTTCTTC
CASSPRTSGDEQFF